This TCR beta chain is from a study of blood T cells in healthy people across ages. Turning to this clonotype: What it binds is not known.

Points from the study as a whole: CMV status of donors was not determined, possibly confounding expanded clonotype changes.

The CDR3 has 16 residues. Looked up from germline, CDR1 is MDHEN and CDR2 is SYDVKM. Trimming pared 6 bases from V and 1 base from J, leaving 17 bases between. A second about 7 to 11 cycle PCR used barcoded and J-beta primers. In TCRdb, the 5' RACE reads were re-called with MiXCR into one record per CDR3 protein. The sample shows some 930,000 distinct CDR3 sequences, roughly 29% of them seen only once. These same records also appear under a second study, on T cells of mothers and their children. Per that study: Related mother-child pairs shared marginally more repertoire than unrelated pairs, though not significantly.

The sequenced material came from blood. This sequence was found in a middle-aged woman in good health. V and J are TRBV28 and TRBJ2-3; D tentatively reads TRBD1 or TRBD2 (5 bases each). CDR3 loop: CASRPEGSEGTDTQYF. The CDR3 DNA sequence: TGTGCCAGCAGACCCGAGGGGTCCGAGGGCACAGATACGCAGTATTTT.